One T cell receptor (beta chain) is described in this entry. The sample belongs to a study of Ad26.COV2.S vaccination and SARS-CoV-2 variants. Study-level background: Ad26.COV2.S shots went into the muscle once or twice, 56 days apart.

Profiling relied on immunoSEQ multiplex PCR, and the TCRdb table lists in-frame clones only, not all of them. In the table there are about 440,000 clones, less than 95% of which are singletons. Treatment noted: 15 to 20 received Ad26.COV2.S at low or high dose, single or two shots; roughly five received placebo; per-sample allocation not given. After the first vaccine or placebo injection, samples were drawn on day 63. An adult of 18-55 years in Boston served as donor. V was pared by 7 bases and J by 7 bases, with 14 bases between. The CDR3 length is 12 residues. Looked up from germline, CDR1 is SGDLS and CDR2 is YYNGEE.

The chain has TRBV9 and TRBJ2-5, with no clear D. This sequence originates from a person between 18 and 60 years old who received the Ad26.COV2.S COVID-19 vaccine or a placebo. Specimen: peripheral blood, collected in a trial of Ad26.COV2.S vaccine versus placebo. CDR3: CASPRSGGTQYF. CDR3 coding DNA: TGTGCCAGCCCCCGGTCGGGCGGGACCCAGTACTTC.